This TCR beta chain was sequenced during a study of T-cell memory formation after mild COVID-19. General study points: Researchers could not confirm that second-wave clones peaking on day 37 targeted SARS-CoV-2.

This clonotype was counted at least ten times. Its specificity is unknown. TCRdb passed the 5' RACE reads through MiXCR, listing each CDR3 protein once. The sample lists a few hundred thousand distinct CDR3 sequences; around 16% were seen once. Trimming removed 4 bases from V and 9 bases from J, with 20 bases in between. The germline V gene encodes CDR1 SGDLS and CDR2 YYNGEE. This CDR3 contains 15 residues. The V call is TRBV9, the J call TRBJ1-5; D perhaps matches TRBD1 (5 bases). The sample consisted of PBMCs or a T cell subset sorted from them (not recorded which). The TCR comes from a young man who had mild COVID-19 (a few samples of this study predate the infection). Cell type and time point are not known. The CDR3 DNA follows: TGTGCCAGCAGCCCAAGGGCAGGGATTAACTCGCCCCAGCATTTT. It is translated as CASSPRAGINSPQHF.